What follows is one T cell receptor (beta chain) and its context. Its cognate antigen has yet to be identified. The input lacks base qualities; no much larger clone sits a single base away. The library was generated by the immunoSEQ multiplex PCR assay. For the multiplex PCR, a mixture combining 60 forward primers for TCR Vbeta segments and 13 reverse primers for TCR Jbeta segments was used. The CDR3 region of rearranged TCR beta genes was amplified from genomic DNA with a multiplex PCR assay. Amplified TCR beta libraries were sequenced as 87-base-pair reads on the Illumina HiSeq System. Concerning the study's data processing: Across the roughly 640 repertoires, a later analysis counted some 81 million unique TCR beta chains, roughly 11 million of which were shared by at least two donors. Raw reads were error-corrected and collapsed into unique sequences with a nearest-neighbor algorithm that merged closely related sequences to remove PCR and sequencing errors. Alignment of CDR3 sequences to IMGT reference sequences was used to assign V, D and J gene segments. For a sequence to be retained, a match of at least six nucleotides was required to both a V gene segment and a J gene segment. Rearrangements were called productive when the CDR3 lacked stop codons and stayed in frame with V and J; all others were non-productive. CDR3 was defined according to IMGT convention as the region running from the second conserved V-encoded cysteine to the conserved J-encoded phenylalanine. Sequences without an unambiguous match to a single V gene segment were excluded from the earlier analysis of 587 of the donors. An earlier analysis of around 600 of the donors classified V segments as functional when productive rearrangements were above 56.7% and as segregating when the standard deviation between donors was above 5%. To diagnose cytomegalovirus status from the catalog of TCR beta chain sequences, a statistical classification framework was built. A later analysis assigned V and J genes by comparing TCR nucleotide sequences with IMGT/GENE-DB human TR gene sequences. In a later analysis, CDR3 sequences and most-parsimonious VDJ recombination scenarios were assigned using the TCRdist pipeline. In a later analysis, every TCR beta chain was defined by the combination of its CDR3 amino acid sequence and its V-gene family, and reads without a unique V-gene family were dropped. As a way to deal with suspected cross-contamination and a sequencing artifact, a later analysis dropped 450 to 600 nucleotide sequences that were highly shared and had low generation probability. A later analysis calculated a clonal expansion index for each public chain from normalized within-repertoire ranks of inferred template counts. In a later analysis, generation probabilities were computed with a VDJ recombination model fitted to out-of-frame rearrangements, and the resulting probabilities were checked against IGoR. In a later analysis, hypergeometric tests were used to score TCR-TCR, TCR-HLA and TCR-CMV co-occurrence, with a repertoire-size bias correction applied to TCR pairs. A later analysis estimated false discovery rates by permuting HLA or CMV assignments 20 times. A later analysis grouped co-occurring TCRs with DBSCAN, adding TCRdist sequence similarity when clustering within HLA-allele-positive subsets. For co-occurrence clustering, repertoires with fewer than 30,000 or more than 120,000 public chains were excluded, along with 4 to 6 repertoires with anomalous nucleotide sharing. TCRdb carries this immuneACCESS record with in-frame sequences only. Its versions omit some clonotypes, under half of them owing to an unresolved V gene in the studies checked, with the rest unexplained. That table furnishes V, J and clone size, whereas the DNA furnished D and trimming. The sample table records 70,000 to 95,000 clones; 80% to 90% of these occur just once. Of the sample, under 2% is held by the ten largest clones.

This entry comes from a study of cytomegalovirus exposure and HLA in healthy donors (TCRdb year 2017). The study in broad terms: An earlier analysis of approximately 640 of the donors reported 276 Gb of sequence data and some 100 million unique TCR beta sequences from 190 million or so T cells. Roughly 290 gigabases of sequencing data and around 90 million unique TCR sequences made up an early release that covered under 750 HLA-typed donors. The genetic ancestry cluster associated with self-reported Caucasian donors included 70% to 85% of the roughly 360 genotyped donors. The study aimed to test whether cataloging public T cell receptors could reveal signatures of past pathogen exposure. The T cell repertoires of several hundred subjects were profiled by immunosequencing and related to cytomegalovirus serostatus. Besides the first cohort of hundreds of subjects, a separate validation cohort made up of 120 or so different subjects was used. To predict cytomegalovirus infection status, the study combined high-throughput TCR immunosequencing, statistical association of individual TCRs with disease status, and machine learning. A later analysis re-analyzed previously published TCR beta repertoires from 666 donors and added high-resolution HLA genotyping to study TCR occurrence patterns. The later analysis used no new phenotypic data to find candidate immune exposures, relying instead on TCR beta sequences and their occurrence across donors. In an earlier analysis of 550 to 700 of the donors, high-throughput TCR beta sequencing was used to judge whether each TCR beta V gene segment behaved as functional or pseudogenic. Alongside the repertoire data, information on donor age, sex, ethnicity and CMV serostatus was compiled. A later genetic analysis used genome-wide SNP genotypes for about 65% of the roughly 700 donors, treating that subset as a discovery cohort. Every repertoire in the discovery cohort had been generated on one and the same sequencing platform. Both class I and class II loci were covered by HLA typing, at four-digit resolution. Typing coverage differed by locus: A, B, C, DRB1 and DQB1 were typed in roughly 620-640 donors, DQA1 in about 550, DPA1 in 600 to 610, and DPB1 in approximately 450. Four to six DR-DQ haplotypes were handled as single units for association and clustering, since linkage in the cohort was strong. Among some 400 genotyped donors of the cohort, an average of approximately 200,000 unique TCR beta nucleotide sequences was sequenced per donor, of which 15% to 20% were non-productive. Here is what the overall study found, with its caveats: Correlated functional status among segregating V segments might be attributable to linkage disequilibrium, but an unknown experimental factor could not be ruled out. According to the authors, the approach could potentially be generalized to other disease states and immunological phenotypes. Compared with equally common non-associated chains, HLA-associated TCR beta chains in a later analysis were more clonally expanded and had lower generation probabilities. In vitro tests confirmed that a few of the cytomegalovirus-associated TCR beta chains recognize cytomegalovirus antigens. Assigning TCR associations to individual alleles was difficult when HLA alleles, especially DR and DQ, strongly co-occurred. Most TCR sequences were observed very rarely across donors, whereas some public TCRs were present in many individuals. Compared with the roughly 670-donor mean, donors in an Asian-associated ancestry cluster had fewer N-insertions in productive TCRs, according to a later genetic analysis. A later analysis reported that several top co-occurrence clusters appeared linked to parvovirus B19, influenza, CMV and Epstein-Barr virus. CMV serostatus was the only immune exposure information available for the cohort. At a false discovery rate of 0.05, a later analysis linked 16,000 or so TCR beta sequences to specific HLA alleles. A cluster of highly shared sequence variants was judged likely to represent a technical artifact of the sequencing pipeline. An earlier analysis of approximately 540 of the donors showed that most TCR beta V segments appeared in productive rearrangements either about 90% or about 30% of the time, which broadly matched IMGT annotations. The study gave a list of more than 150 TCR beta chains associated with cytomegalovirus. HLA typing was unavailable for some donors at each locus, so association tests used only the typed subset. Presence/absence analyses assumed roughly uniform sequencing depth across donors, an assumption that may not hold. The classifier was reported to diagnose cytomegalovirus status with high specificity and sensitivity in both the original and validation cohorts. In a later analysis, TCR association rates were found to vary across HLA loci, with the most associated TCRs seen for DRB1 alleles and the fewest for HLA-C alleles. V-gene and J-gene trimming of TCR beta chains was associated with a missense DCLRE1C variant in a later genetic analysis, and the association was replicated in an independent cohort. A further reported finding was that TCR beta sequences accurately predicted the HLA-A and HLA-B alleles for most subjects in the first cohort. In this cohort, only TCR beta chains were sequenced, and detectable features were limited by the absence of alpha or paired-chain data. A later analysis found that most CMV-associated TCR beta chains appeared HLA-restricted, with HLA associations seemingly driven largely by CMV exposure. Some IMGT-functional V segments, including TRBV6-2 and TRBV6-3, could not be distinguished by the 87-base-pair reads and were therefore excluded. Because counts were too low, about 15 rarely observed V segments, including chromosome 9 orphons, were left out of the earlier analysis of approximately 500 of the donors.

Reading the germline V gene (reference sequence) gives CDR1 SEHNR and CDR2 FQNEAQ. The CDR3, cysteine through phenylalanine, is 14 amino acids long. The only DNA kept is the CDR3, 42 bases in frame from the first base. The V and J ends are trimmed by 0 bases and 6 bases, leaving 10 bases between them. In total, 500 to 700 healthy bone marrow donors made up the cohort. All cohort members were sampled while nominally healthy, although unrecorded immune exposures were likely present. The donor was CMV seronegative and was included in the group of about 400 seronegative cohort members. Every donor gave a peripheral blood sample, and the peripheral blood mononuclear cells from that sample were used for TCR beta sequencing. Genomic DNA was extracted from the blood cell samples with the Qiagen DNeasy Blood Extraction Kit.

The chain is assembled from TRBV7-9 and TRBJ2-3; perhaps TRBD1 is the D gene, with 6 bases matching. This TCR was recovered from a woman aged 25 to 39 in good health and CMV-seronegative. Sequencing input: PBMCs. The CDR3 protein is CASSLAQGRDTQYF. The DNA is as follows: TGTGCCAGCAGCTTAGCTCAGGGGCGCGATACGCAGTATTTT.